Below, 29 T cell receptor beta chains from the same sample are listed, as sequenced in a study of Graves' ophthalmopathy and Graves' hyperthyroidism. Using RNA transcripts, the TCR beta CDR3 regions were amplified. The library came from an HTBI-primed first-round RT-PCR and a second-round multiplex PCR. TCRdb redid the calling of the multiplex PCR reads with MiXCR, one entry per CDR3 protein. The sample yields roughly 160,000 distinct CDR3 sequences, 37% seen once. Sequencing was done on a sample of peripheral blood. These TCRs come from a woman between 40 and 55 years old with Graves' ophthalmopathy.

In this sample, this clonotype turned up many times. V gene TRBV14 combines with J gene TRBJ2-7; no definite D call. Per the germline V gene, CDR1 is SGHDN and CDR2 is FVKESK. There are 12 residues in the CDR3. The germline V and J ends were trimmed by 0 bases and 4 bases, with 4 bases remaining between them. CDR3 bases: TGTGCCAGCAGCCAAGAGCCGTACGAGCAGTACTTC. Protein product: CASSQEPYEQYF.

The gene calls are TRBV6-2 or TRBV6-3 and TRBJ1-5, with D perhaps TRBD1 (6 bases). V gave up 6 bases and J gave up 3 bases, with 12 bases separating them. This CDR3 spans 14 amino acids. The germline V gene encodes CDR1 MNHEY and CDR2 SVGEGT. CDR3 amino acids: CASRKDSLNQPQHF. CDR3 DNA: TGTGCCAGCAGAAAGGACAGTCTCAATCAGCCCCAGCATTTT.

The gene calls are TRBV7-2 and TRBJ2-7; D may be TRBD2 (6 bases). V was clipped by 2 bases and J by 2 bases, with 13 bases between them. CDR3 length equals 15 residues. Germline CDR1 reads SGHTA; CDR2 reads FQGNSA. For the CDR3, the DNA is TGTGCCAGCAGCTTACTTGCGGGGACGACCTACGAGCAGTACTTC. Translating gives CASSLLAGTTYEQYF.

This clonotype was counted at least ten times. This chain connects TRBV9 to TRBJ1-3; the match to TRBD1 covers 7 bases. The CDR3 covers 18 residues. Germline V lookup: CDR1 SGDLS, CDR2 YYNGEE. V dropped 3 bases and J dropped 2; count of bases not matched to a gene: 14. The CDR3 sequence: CASSDQPGQITPGNTIYF. The DNA of the CDR3 is TGTGCCAGCAGCGATCAGCCGGGACAGATTACACCTGGAAACACCATATATTTT.

This chain connects TRBV12-3 or TRBV12-4 to TRBJ1-1; 12 bases line up with TRBD1. The J segment lost 10 bases and the V segment lost 6 bases, leaving 18 bases of the junction unmatched. This CDR3 has 17 amino acids. The DNA of the CDR3 is TGTGCCAGCAGCTTATCCCGGGACAGGGGGCGAGGTTGGGGAGCTTTCTTT. This codes for CASSLSRDRGRGWGAFF.

The sample holds many counts of this clonotype. This chain uses TRBV18 with TRBJ1-1; 7 nucleotides line up with TRBD1. The CDR3 is 15 amino acids. Germline trimming cut 2 bases from V and 6 bases from J; bases unmatched to any gene: 9. From germline, CDR1 is KGHSH and CDR2 LQKENI. The CDR3 loop reads CASSPTGTAGAEAFF. The CDR3 coding sequence is TGTGCCAGCTCACCAACCGGGACAGCGGGGGCTGAAGCTTTCTTT. Drawing the rest from reference TRBV18 and TRBJ1-1, the complete variable domain is NAGVMQNPRHLVRRRGQEARLRCSPMKGHSHVYWYRQLPEEGLKFMVYLQKENIIDESGMPKERFSAEFPKEGPSILRIQQVVRGDSAAYFCASSPTGTAGAEAFFGQGTRLTVV.

This clonotype was observed at least ten times. This chain connects TRBV28 to TRBJ1-1; the D gene is possibly TRBD1 (5 bases). V shed 6 bases and J shed 6 bases, with 14 bases lying between them. Germline V gene lookup returns CDR1 MDHEN and CDR2 SYDVKM. CDR3 length: 13 amino acids. CDR3 DNA: TGTGCCAGCAGGAGGGGTGTTGGCGCTGAAGCTTTCTTT. This codes for CASRRGVGAEAFF.

This clonotype was seen repeatedly, ten times or more. This rearrangement joins TRBV12-3 or TRBV12-4 to TRBJ2-4, with 8 bases matching TRBD1. This CDR3 region has 15 residues. The ends lost 3 bases at V and 7 bases at J; junction bases unmatched: 8. CDR3 sequence: CASSLVAGGRNIQYF. In DNA form, the CDR3 reads TGTGCCAGCAGTTTGGTAGCAGGGGGCAGGAACATTCAGTACTTC.

The table lists this clonotype with many counts. J is TRBJ2-7 and V is TRBV29-1; TRBD2 is a possible D gene (5 bases). This CDR3 has 14 residues. Germline V gene lookup returns CDR1 SQVTM and CDR2 ANQGSEA. The V and J ends lost 7 bases and 7 bases respectively, with 23 bases between them. CDR3 sequence: CSARTGGYLREQYF. As DNA, the CDR3 is TGCAGCGCACGGACTGGTGGGTATTTGCGGGAGCAGTACTTC.

The chain uses TRBV30 and TRBJ2-7, with D maybe TRBD2 (5 bases). Germline V CDR1 and CDR2: GTSNPN, SVGIG (reference sequence). The CDR3 totals 13 residues. Deletions cut 3 bases from V and 0 bases from J, with 9 bases between. CDR3 sequence: CAWRRRDSYEQYF. In nucleotides, the CDR3 is TGTGCCTGGAGGAGACGGGACTCCTACGAGCAGTACTTC.

J is TRBJ1-2 and V is TRBV25-1; tentative D call: TRBD1 (5 bases). The germline gives CDR1 MGHDK, CDR2 SYGVNS. V gave up 3 bases and J gave up 3 bases, with 20 bases separating them. This CDR3 spans 17 amino acids. CDR3 coding DNA: TGTGCCAGCAGTGACCGACATTCACGGGGCAGAGACTATGGCTACACCTTC. Translation: CASSDRHSRGRDYGYTF.

This clonotype was seen at least ten times. The rearrangement uses TRBV18 and TRBJ1-2; perhaps TRBD1 as D (5 bases). Trimming cost V 0 bases and J 7 bases, with 9 bases left between them. The length of the CDR3 is 13 residues. Per the germline V gene, CDR1 is KGHSH and CDR2 is LQKENI. The CDR3 DNA reads as TGTGCCAGCTCACCACCGGGAGGGGCTGGCTACACCTTC. It is translated as CASSPPGGAGYTF. The whole variable domain, filled in from reference TRBV18 and TRBJ1-2, reads NAGVMQNPRHLVRRRGQEARLRCSPMKGHSHVYWYRQLPEEGLKFMVYLQKENIIDESGMPKERFSAEFPKEGPSILRIQQVVRGDSAAYFCASSPPGGAGYTFGSGTRLTVV.

The rearrangement links TRBV20-1 to TRBJ2-5; 12 bases map to TRBD2. Per germline, CDR1 DFQATT and CDR2 SNEGSKA (reference sequence). J gave up 5 bases and V 0 bases, and 4 bases lay outside the gene matches. The CDR3 length is 15 residues. In DNA, the CDR3 is TGCAGTGCTAGAGATACTAGCGGGGGGATGGAGACCCAGTACTTC. This encodes CSARDTSGGMETQYF.

This chain uses TRBV6-1 with TRBJ1-1; D is perhaps TRBD1 (6 bases). Germline V gene sequence: CDR1 MNHNS, CDR2 SASEGT. V lost 5 bases, J lost 5 bases, and 12 bases lay in between. This CDR3 comprises 13 residues. CDR3 coding DNA: TGTGCCAGCAGTATAACAGGGCGGACTGAAGCTTTCTTT. Translating gives CASSITGRTEAFF.

This clonotype showed up many times. The chain links TRBV7-8 to TRBJ1-1; 8 nucleotides match TRBD1. The CDR3 contains 15 residues. The ends lost 6 bases at V and 0 bases at J; junction bases unmatched: 6. Germline V lookup: CDR1 SGHVS, CDR2 FQNEAQ. DNA for the CDR3: TGTGCCAGCAGGGCCGGGACAGGAATGAACACTGAAGCTTTCTTT. Translation: CASRAGTGMNTEAFF.

There are many counts of this clonotype. The chain carries TRBV7-2 and TRBJ2-7; 8 nucleotides line up with TRBD1. The CDR3 runs 15 residues. CDR1 and CDR2 (germline): SGHTA, FQGNSA. The ends lost 3 bases at V and 2 bases at J; junction bases unmatched: 6. CDR3 nucleotides: TGTGCCAGCAGCTTCTCCGGGACAGGAACCTACGAGCAGTACTTC. Translated, it gives CASSFSGTGTYEQYF.

The chain joins TRBV6-2 or TRBV6-3 to TRBJ2-7; D unresolved. Looked up from germline, CDR1 is MNHEY and CDR2 is SVGEGT. Trimming took off 1 base at V and 7 bases at J, with 8 bases between the two ends. The CDR3 spans 12 residues. The CDR3 spells CASSYLGREQYF. The CDR3, as DNA: TGTGCCAGCAGTTACTTAGGGCGAGAGCAGTACTTC.

This clonotype has ten or more counts. The chain recombines TRBV15 with TRBJ1-5; no reliable D call. This CDR3 region has 17 residues. Trimming cost V 0 bases and J 0 bases, with 12 bases left between them. The V gene's germline CDR1 is LNHNV and CDR2 YYDKDF (reference sequence). This CDR3 is CATSRDQIGNSNQPQHF. In DNA form, the CDR3 reads TGTGCCACCAGCAGAGATCAGATTGGAAATAGCAATCAGCCCCAGCATTTT.

This chain uses TRBV7-3 with TRBJ1-2; 8 nucleotides match TRBD1. The CDR3 has 16 residues. The V gene's germline CDR1 is SGHTA and CDR2 FQGTGA. Unmatched junction bases numbered 10, after V lost 0 bases and J lost 7 bases. For the CDR3, the DNA is TGTGCCAGCAGCTTAACGCCGAGGACAGGGAGGTCTGGCTACACCTTC. It specifies CASSLTPRTGRSGYTF.

This clonotype was detected many times. The rearrangement joins TRBV6-1 to TRBJ2-3; tentatively, D is TRBD1 (7 bases). V lost 8 bases to trimming and J lost 6 bases, with 15 bases between them. The CDR3 is made up of 13 amino acids. Germline V CDR1 and CDR2: MNHNS, SASEGT. The CDR3 nucleotides are TGTGCCAGCTTGGAGGGGGCTCGGGATACGCAGTATTTT. It encodes CASLEGARDTQYF.

At least ten counts were recorded for this clonotype. This chain connects TRBV7-2 to TRBJ2-7; 8 bases align to TRBD1. The germline V gene encodes CDR1 SGHTA and CDR2 FQGNSA. The length of the CDR3 is 14 residues. V lost 4 bases, J lost 2 bases, and 4 bases stayed unmatched. CDR3 sequence: CASSSGGVPYEQYF. The DNA of the CDR3 is TGTGCCAGCAGCTCAGGGGGCGTACCCTACGAGCAGTACTTC. Full variable domain (rest looked up from reference TRBV7-2 and TRBJ2-7): GAGVSQSPSNKVTEKGKDVELRCDPISGHTALYWYRQSLGQGLEFLIYFQGNSAPDKSGLPSDRFSAERTGGSVSTLTIQRTQQEDSAVYLCASSSGGVPYEQYFGPGTRLTVT.

The sample holds many counts of this clonotype. The rearrangement joins TRBV7-2 to TRBJ2-2; D not certain. Per the germline V gene, CDR1 is SGHTA and CDR2 is FQGNSA. The CDR3 has 15 residues. The V and J ends lost 5 bases and 1 base respectively, with 11 bases between them. CDR3 sequence: CASSPKALNTGELFF. DNA for the CDR3: TGTGCCAGCAGCCCCAAGGCCCTGAACACCGGGGAGCTGTTTTTT.

Only a few counts were recorded for this clonotype. The chain links TRBV6-2 or TRBV6-3 to TRBJ1-1; D unresolved. The germline V and J ends were trimmed by 8 bases and 5 bases, with 12 bases remaining between them. CDR1 and CDR2 from the germline V gene are MNHEY and SVGEGT. The CDR3 covers 12 residues. The CDR3 protein is CASARRITEAFF. CDR3 DNA: TGTGCCAGCGCCCGTCGGATTACTGAAGCTTTCTTT.

Ten or more counts support this clonotype. The chain is built from TRBV7-9 and TRBJ2-7, with D hard to call. The CDR3 contains 15 residues. V dropped 4 bases and J dropped 0 bases, with 13 bases sitting between them. The germline V gene encodes CDR1 SEHNR and CDR2 FQNEAQ (reference sequence). This CDR3 is CASSSYLRSSYEQYF. CDR3 nucleotide sequence: TGTGCCAGCAGCTCCTATTTACGTTCCTCCTACGAGCAGTACTTC.

This clonotype was seen at least ten times. This chain links TRBV30 with TRBJ2-7; TRBD1 matches at 11 bases. This CDR3 has 12 amino acids. The germline CDR1 and CDR2 sequences are GTSNPN and SVGIG (reference sequence). V shed 3 bases, J shed 5 bases, and the junction held 0 bases outside the gene matches. DNA for the CDR3: TGTGCCTGGAGGGGACAGGGGGACGAGCAGTACTTC. It yields the protein CAWRGQGDEQYF.

The CDR3 protein is CASSQRGTTYGYTF. Here the CDR3 DNA reads TGTGCCAGCAGCCAAAGGGGGACAACCTATGGCTACACCTTC. The genes are TRBV28 and TRBJ1-2; tentatively, D is TRBD1 (6 bases). V shed 6 bases and J shed 4 bases, with 15 bases lying between them. This CDR3 is 14 amino acids long. From germline, CDR1 is MDHEN and CDR2 SYDVKM.

This clonotype has a count of ten or more. The chain carries TRBV6-5 and TRBJ1-2; the match to TRBD1 covers 9 bases. This CDR3 has 13 residues. The germline V gene has CDR1 MNHEY and CDR2 SVGAGI. Trimming cost V 6 bases and J 5 bases; bases outside gene matches: 4. CDR3 in amino acids: CASSRDRVYGYTF. CDR3 coding DNA: TGTGCCAGCAGCCGGGACAGGGTTTATGGCTACACCTTC.

The sample holds many counts of this clonotype. This chain links TRBV6-1 with TRBJ2-7; 7 bases are a match to TRBD1. Germline lookup yields CDR1 MNHNS and CDR2 SASEGT. The CDR3 contains 14 residues. With V trimmed by 4 bases and J by 3 bases, 6 bases remained unmatched. The DNA of the CDR3 is TGTGCCAGCAGTGGCCGGGACAGAGACTACGAGCAGTACTTC. As protein: CASSGRDRDYEQYF.

The chain has TRBV6-2 or TRBV6-3 and TRBJ2-7; D ambiguous. This CDR3 spans 14 amino acids. Trimming shortened V by 2 bases and J by 1 base, and 9 bases separated the two germline ends. CDR1 and CDR2 from the germline V gene are MNHEY and SVGEGT. CDR3 nucleotide sequence: TGTGCCAGCAGTTACACCTGGGATTCCTACGAGCAGTACTTC. This codes for CASSYTWDSYEQYF.